This T cell receptor (beta chain) is drawn from a study of response to subunit inactivated influenza vaccine. Whole-study results and caveats: Only a handful of new T cells, the authors suggested, are recruited with each seasonal influenza vaccination.

The sample holds many counts of this clonotype. The antigen remains undetermined. MiXCR, run by TCRdb on the RT-PCR reads, gives a single entry per CDR3 protein. This sample has roughly 760,000 distinct CDR3 sequences, with about 20% found just once. Trimming took 6 bases from V and 0 from J; bases not matched to a gene: 4. The CDR3 has 15 residues. Germline V gene data show CDR1 as MNHNS and CDR2 as SASEGT. This sequence was found in a man in his forties or fifties who received an inactivated influenza vaccine. The specimen comprised PBMCs from blood, sampled less than 6 days after vaccination. The chain links TRBV6-1 to TRBJ2-7; TRBD2 matches 11 bases. In DNA form, the CDR3 reads TGTGCCAGCAGCCAGGGACTAGCGGTCTCCTACGAGCAGTACTTC. Translating gives CASSQGLAVSYEQYF.